This T cell receptor (beta chain) was observed in a study of shared clonotypes between healthy human individuals (dated by TCRdb to 2020 to 2022). Notes on the research overall: The cohort included a few men and a couple of women between 18 and 49 years of age. Per donor, three plates each were used for CD4 naive and CD4 memory, two for CD8 naive, and one for CD8 memory. To estimate repertoire size and how much clonotypes are shared between individuals, the study performed deep sequencing of blood TCR repertoires from about 5 healthy adults. Leukapheresis yielded between about 0.85 and 10 billion PBMCs per donor. To increase sequencing depth and limit assay-specific biases, TCR repertoire library preparation and sequencing were carried out by different laboratories using diverse techniques. Results and caveats for the whole study, not just this receptor: Estimated clonotype richness was generally larger for naive than for memory subsets. Sampling was restricted to blood, and TCR repertoires in tissue are likely to differ from TCR repertoires in blood. Approximately 5% of naive CD4, approximately 3.7% of naive CD8, 2.3% of memory CD4, and over 0.35% of memory CD8 clonotypes were shared across a few donors. Pairwise subsampling indicated that sequencing depth was expected to affect the degree of clonotype sharing among donors. Higher generation probabilities were observed for clonotypes shared by all four sorted-subset donors than for non-shared clonotypes. Because the study included a small number of donors, the genetic and exposure-history diversity represented was limited. Even with the large sequencing depth, rarefaction of the sorted-subset datasets indicated that sequencing was incomplete.

The donors were healthy, HIV-negative adults who had no recently reported acute infections or vaccinations. All donors were Caucasian adults living in Nashville, Tennessee, USA. CD4+ T cells were enriched by magnetic negative selection; naive cells were then positively selected on CD45RA, and the negative fraction formed the memory subset. Blood was collected by leukapheresis, and PBMCs were isolated by Ficoll-Histopaque density gradient centrifugation and then cryopreserved in liquid nitrogen vapor phase. Analytical flow cytometry was used to check the purity and quantity of each magnetically sorted T cell population. Genomic DNA was isolated from every sorted fraction and measured by UV absorbance on a Nanodrop 2000c. For this clone: The antigen it binds to is not known. Base qualities are not at hand, and no much larger clone is one base apart.

Using the deep immunoSEQ assay, multiplex PCR amplified TCR CDR3 regions from genomic DNA. Extracted genomic DNA from each cell subset was distributed evenly across all wells of several immunoSEQ 96-well plates, and each plate was treated as a replicate. For sorted subsets, each replicate PCR was loaded with approximately 0.2 ug genomic DNA, equivalent to approximately 27,000 T cell genomes. Purified libraries were quantified with a Qubit 3.0 fluorometer, sized on a Bioanalyzer 2100, and re-quantified with the KAPA Library Quantification kit. Every immunoSEQ 96-well plate was sequenced on a separate single-read 150-cycle Illumina NextSeq 550 flow cell. The paper's processing steps were these. Because the immunoSEQ output held only junctional sequences and lacked quality scores, the filtering could not match the filtering applied to full-length reads. To assign V/J genes and CDR3, sequences were annotated using PyIR, a Python wrapper for IgBLAST v1.9, with IMGT germline references. Reads with weak V/J assignments (E-value above 1e-6), missing CDR3, stop codons, out-of-frame junctions, or ambiguous translated residues were removed. V3J clonotypes were defined as sequences sharing an identical inferred V gene, J gene, and CDR3 amino acid sequence. Percentage overlap between repertoires was computed as shared unique clonotypes divided by the size of the smaller repertoire. RTK rarefaction, the Chao1 estimator, and Recon v2.1 estimates of unobserved clonotypes were used to assess repertoire richness. Generation probabilities for all TCRbeta clonotypes obtained by the gDNA method from a few donors were computed using OLGA. Sourced from immuneACCESS, this table was stored by TCRdb with only in-frame sequences that have V and J called. A share of the clones is absent; for the studies checked, an unresolved V gene accounts for under half, and the remainder has no known explanation. The DNA was the basis for D and trimming; V, J and clone size are from that table. This sample is represented by fewer than 400,000 clones; around two thirds of them were singletons. 10% of the sample belongs to the ten largest clones.

Sequences were obtained from memory CD4+ T cells sorted from blood. The cell subset or site tag for this specimen amounts to: CD45RA-negative fraction. The sequence came from a man aged 25-45 years in good health.

This receptor has the CDR3 CASSPRGGNTQYF. At the DNA level, the sequence is TGTGCCAGCAGCCCCCGGGGCGGTAATACGCAGTATTTT. The chain is assembled from TRBV11-3 and TRBJ2-3; the D gene is tentatively TRBD1 or TRBD2, each matching 5 bases. CDR1 and CDR2 (SGHNT, YENEEA) derive from the germline V gene. Including the terminal cysteine and phenylalanine, the CDR3 comprises 13 residues. Only the CDR3 part of the read is kept: 39 bases, read in frame from the first base. V and J lose 5 bases and 7 bases, and a span of 13 bases separates them. With the portions outside the CDR3 filled from the reference TRBV11-3 and TRBJ2-3 genes, the complete variable region becomes EAGVVQSPRYKIIEKKQPVAFWCNPISGHNTLYWYLQNLGQGPELLIRYENEEAVDDSQLPKDRFSAERLKGVDSTLKIQPAELGDSAVYLCASSPRGGNTQYFGPGTRLTVL.